The next 5 T cell receptor beta chains were all read from a single sample in a study of blood T cells in healthy people across ages (dated by TCRdb to the mid-2010s). Library preparation was by 5' RACE. Sequencing instrument: Illumina HiSeq 2500. The second PCR ran for roughly 7 to 11 cycles and used a J-beta primer mix along with a sample-barcoded 5' primer. TCRdb itself trimmed the public reads at Q25 with fastp, ran MiXCR and retained productive beta chains. One record per CDR3 amino acid sequence lists the most common genes and DNA. Across this sample there are around 520,000 distinct CDR3 sequences, with about a quarter seen only once. About 3.3% of the sample rests with the top ten. This sample was also put to use in a study of T cells of mothers and their children.

The material sequenced was blood. These receptors were collected from a boy younger than 10 in good health.

The genes are TRBV29-1 and TRBJ2-7; 8 positions match TRBD1. J was trimmed by 0 bases and V by 6 bases; bases with no gene match: 7. Per the germline V gene, CDR1 is SQVTM and CDR2 is ANQGSEA. CDR3 length: 14 amino acids. DNA for the CDR3: TGCAGCGTCCTCGGGACAGGAAGCTCCTACGAGCAGTACTTC. Its protein is CSVLGTGSSYEQYF.

The rearrangement links TRBV20-1 to TRBJ1-2; 12 bases agree with TRBD1. V lost 6 bases to trimming and J lost 4 bases; unmatched junction nucleotides: 3. This CDR3 has 13 residues. The germline V gene has CDR1 DFQATT and CDR2 SNEGSKA (reference sequence). The CDR3 bases are TGCAGTGCCCAGGGACAGGGGGCCTATGGCTACACCTTC. This encodes CSAQGQGAYGYTF.

A remark on this clonotype: A read error may produce the germline difference seen at one junction end. The chain joins TRBV6-2 or TRBV6-3 to TRBJ1-1; TRBD1 aligns across 7 bases. The V gene's germline CDR1 is MNHEY and CDR2 SVGEGT. The CDR3 runs 14 residues. As DNA, the CDR3 is TGTGCCAGCAGGTACTTCAGGGGGAGTACTGAAGCTTTCTTT. Amino acid sequence: CASRYFRGSTEAFF.

The J gene is TRBJ2-7, the V gene TRBV2; 7 bases fit TRBD1. This CDR3 comprises 14 residues. Trimming at V came to 6 bases and at J to 5 bases, leaving 10 bases not matched to a gene. CDR1 and CDR2 (germline): SNHLY, FYNNEI. CDR3 DNA sequence: TGTGCCAGCAGAGGGACAGCAGCCGCTCACGAGCAGTACTTC. This codes for CASRGTAAAHEQYF.

J is TRBJ2-7 and V is TRBV5-6; possibly TRBD2 for D (6 bases). V lost 0 bases, J lost 2 bases, and 9 bases lay in between. This CDR3 is 14 amino acids long. Germline loops: CDR1 SGHDT, CDR2 YYEEEE. CDR3 region: CASSLGLEPYEQYF. The DNA for the CDR3 is TGTGCCAGCAGCTTGGGACTAGAACCCTACGAGCAGTACTTC.